This passage covers 13 T cell receptor beta chains from one sample sequenced in a study of T cells in tuberculosis (dated by TCRdb to 2016 to 2019). The library was produced with the immunoSEQ multiplex PCR assay. Sourced from immuneACCESS, this table was stored by TCRdb with only in-frame sequences that have V and J called. A share of the clones is absent; for the studies checked, an unresolved V gene accounts for under half, and the remainder has no known explanation. The table for this sample lists around 26,000 clones; approximately 92% of them were counted only once. Around a sixth of the sample lies in the top ten. Sequenced: PBMCs. The receptors here all came from a donor between 10 and 35 years old with latent tuberculosis or without tuberculosis infection. Some clones in this sample may be carry-over from other donors' samples.

The chain joins TRBV29-1 to TRBJ2-3, with 8 bases aligning to TRBD2. The CDR3 is 13 amino acids. The V gene's germline CDR1 is SQVTM and CDR2 ANQGSEA. CDR3 in amino acids: CSTDAGGADTQYF. CDR3 nucleotides: TGCAGTACAGATGCGGGGGGTGCAGATACGCAGTATTTT.

Here the CDR3 reads CASSYTDSYNEQFF. CDR3 DNA: TGTGCCAGCAGTTACACTGACAGCTACAATGAGCAGTTCTTC. The J gene is TRBJ2-1, the V gene TRBV6-5; D is possibly TRBD1 (5 bases). The germline gives CDR1 MNHEY, CDR2 SVGAGI. V was cut by 2 bases and J by 3 bases, with 8 bases left in between. This CDR3 comprises 14 residues.

The chain combines TRBV4-1 with TRBJ1-5; the D is unclear. There are 16 residues in the CDR3. Germline assignment: CDR1 MGHRA and CDR2 YSYEKL. Trimming removed 0 bases at V and 1 base at J, with 10 bases between. The CDR3 DNA follows: TGCGCCAGCAGCCAAGATCGGTTAAAGAGCAATCAGCCCCAGCATTTT. This codes for CASSQDRLKSNQPQHF.

The rearrangement uses TRBV2 and TRBJ2-7; D is possibly TRBD1 (6 bases). Germline V lookup: CDR1 SNHLY, CDR2 FYNNEI. The CDR3 covers 16 residues. Deletions cut 3 bases from V and 1 base from J, with 16 bases between. CDR3 sequence reads: CASSEHRDIISYEQYF. The DNA for the CDR3 is TGTGCCAGCAGTGAGCACCGGGACATAATATCCTACGAGCAGTACTTC.

V and J are TRBV5-1 and TRBJ2-3; 13 nucleotides line up with TRBD2. V shed 9 bases and J 4 bases; nucleotides not matched to a gene: 5. CDR3 size: 14 residues. Looked up from germline, CDR1 is SGHRS and CDR2 is YFSETQ. The CDR3 sequence is CAKGLAGESDTQYF. CDR3 DNA sequence: TGCGCCAAAGGACTAGCGGGAGAATCAGATACGCAGTATTTT.

The rearrangement joins TRBV7-6 to TRBJ2-3; the match to TRBD1 covers 8 bases. The CDR3 contains 19 residues. V lost 1 base, J lost 0 bases, and 12 bases stayed unmatched. Per the germline V gene, CDR1 is SGHVS and CDR2 is FNYEAQ. CDR3 region: CASSLVRGQGTRSTDTQYF. The DNA for the CDR3 is TGTGCCAGCAGCTTAGTTCGTGGACAGGGAACCCGGAGCACAGATACGCAGTATTTT. The full variable domain, with the rest looked up from reference TRBV7-6 and TRBJ2-3, is GAGVSQSPRYKVTKRGQDVALRCDPISGHVSLYWYRQALGQGPEFLTYFNYEAQQDKSGLPNDRFSAERPEGSISTLTIQRTEQRDSAMYRCASSLVRGQGTRSTDTQYFGPGTRLTVL.

The chain is built from TRBV5-6 and TRBJ1-5; D unresolved. CDR3 size: 15 residues. In germline, CDR1 is SGHDT, CDR2 YYEEEE. Trimming took 2 bases from V and 0 from J, leaving 9 bases between them. In DNA form, the CDR3 reads TGTGCCAGCAGCTTAAGACTATATAGCAATCAGCCCCAGCATTTT. Translation: CASSLRLYSNQPQHF.

The chain employs TRBV6-5 and TRBJ1-2, with D perhaps TRBD1 (5 bases). This CDR3 region has 12 residues. Trimming took off 3 bases at V and 6 bases at J, with 8 bases between the two ends. The germline V gene encodes CDR1 MNHEY and CDR2 SVGAGI. For the CDR3, the DNA is TGTGCCAGCAGTTATAAGGGGAATGGCTACACCTTC. This codes for CASSYKGNGYTF.

The chain is built from TRBV29-1 and TRBJ2-6, with a tentative D call TRBD2 (6 bases). CDR1 and CDR2 from the germline V gene are SQVTM and ANQGSEA. V lost 5 bases, J lost 0 bases, and 11 bases lay in between. The CDR3 runs 15 residues. CDR3 bases: TGCAGCGTTACCGACGGGAGCTCTGGGGCCAACGTCCTGACTTTC. Its translation: CSVTDGSSGANVLTF.

The chain combines TRBV7-3 with TRBJ2-2; D not certain. The CDR3 length is 13 residues. Germline CDR1 and CDR2: SGHTA and FQGTGA. Trimming stripped 3 bases from V and 6 bases from J, with 8 bases between. The CDR3 DNA reads as TGTGCCAGCAGCTTCGAGGTGGCCGGGGAGCTGTTTTTT. Amino acids: CASSFEVAGELFF.

This chain links TRBV14 with TRBJ1-2, with unresolved D. The CDR3 spans 19 residues. Trimming removed 6 bases from V and 6 bases from J, with 32 bases in between. Germline V gene sequence: CDR1 SGHDN, CDR2 FVKESK. The CDR3 loop is CASRRSPDLGNPKEDGYTF. Written as DNA, the CDR3 is TGTGCCAGCAGGAGATCCCCCGATCTTGGAAACCCTAAAGAGGATGGCTACACCTTC. Based on the CDR3 plus reference TRBV14 and TRBJ1-2, the full variable domain is EAGVTQFPSHSVIEKGQTVTLRCDPISGHDNLYWYRRVMGKEIKFLLHFVKESKQDESGMPNNRFLAERTGGTYSTLKVQPAELEDSGVYFCASRRSPDLGNPKEDGYTFGSGTRLTVV.

V gene TRBV7-9 combines with J gene TRBJ1-2, with 7 bases aligning to TRBD1. This CDR3 has 15 residues. CDR1 is SEHNR, CDR2 FQNEAQ, per germline (reference sequence). J was trimmed by 2 bases and V by 0 bases; bases with no gene match: 3. CDR3 in amino acids: CASSLAGQDNYGYTF. In DNA, the CDR3 is TGTGCCAGCAGCTTAGCCGGACAGGACAACTATGGCTACACCTTC.

V is TRBV19 and J is TRBJ2-6, with D possibly matching TRBD1 (6 bases). The CDR3 contains 16 residues. Per germline, CDR1 LNHDA and CDR2 SQIVND (reference sequence). V shed 3 bases and J shed 1 base, with 10 bases lying between them. Written as DNA, the CDR3 is TGTGCCAGTAGTATCCCGAGGGGGTCTGGGGCCAACGTCCTGACTTTC. It specifies CASSIPRGSGANVLTF.